The 12 T cell receptor beta chains below were found in one sample sequenced in a study of regulatory T cells in long-lasting Graves disease. Arm-PCR with iRepertoire HTBI primers amplified the CDR3 regions for these TCR beta libraries. Each CDR3 protein is one row after TCRdb ran MiXCR on the multiplex PCR reads. The repertoire holds around 450,000 distinct CDR3 sequences, with under 15% as singletons. Time point specified: newly diagnosed GD, antithyroid drugs for less than 3 months. From RNA extracted from PBMCs, the TCR library was made. The data were also submitted as part of a second study, on T cells in Graves' hyperthyroidism and ophthalmopathy.

The sample here was peripheral blood mononuclear cells (PBMCs), taken at new diagnosis, from a patient treated with antithyroid drugs. These receptors came from a woman aged 25 to 39 with Graves disease.

A note on this clonotype: A single base separates this from a much larger clone, so it may be a read error. The chain is built from TRBV2 and TRBJ2-7, with 9 bases aligning to TRBD2. The V gene end was trimmed by 8 bases and the J gene end by 7 bases; junction bases not matched to a gene: 15. The CDR3 is made up of 15 amino acids. Per germline, CDR1 SNHLY and CDR2 FYNNEI. The CDR3 reads CASHERSSGIVEQYF. The DNA for the CDR3 is TGTGCCAGCCATGAGAGGTCTAGCGGGATAGTTGAGCAGTACTTC.

This rearrangement joins TRBV11-2 to TRBJ2-7; 12 bases are a match to TRBD2. The CDR3 is 15 residues long. CDR1 is SGHAT and CDR2 is FQNNGV in the germline V gene. Losses at the gene ends were 5 bases for V and 7 bases for J; bases not matched to a gene: 9. CDR3 residues: CASSGLAGRMWEQYF. The CDR3 DNA reads as TGTGCCAGCAGCGGACTAGCGGGGCGAATGTGGGAGCAGTACTTC. Full variable domain (outside the CDR3, taken from reference TRBV11-2 and TRBJ2-7): EAGVAQSPRYKIIEKRQSVAFWCNPISGHATLYWYQQILGQGPKLLIQFQNNGVVDDSQLPKDRFSAERLKGVDSTLKIQPAKLEDSAVYLCASSGLAGRMWEQYFGPGTRLTVT.

The chain recombines TRBV20-1 with TRBJ2-5; 9 positions agree with TRBD2. This CDR3 is 15 amino acids long. Per the germline V gene, CDR1 is DFQATT and CDR2 is SNEGSKA (reference sequence). V lost 5 bases to trimming and J lost 3 bases; unmatched junction nucleotides: 10. The CDR3 sequence is CSAPPASGAKETQYF. The CDR3 coding sequence is TGCAGTGCTCCCCCGGCTAGCGGGGCCAAAGAGACCCAGTACTTC.

At least ten counts were recorded for this clonotype. The V and J genes are TRBV3-1 and TRBJ2-1, with 10 positions matching TRBD2. J gave up 4 bases and V 0 bases, and 3 bases lay outside the gene matches. The CDR3 extends over 16 amino acids. CDR1 LGHDT and CDR2 YNNKEL come from the germline V gene (reference sequence). The CDR3 spells CASSQEPGLAYNEQFF. The CDR3 DNA is TGTGCCAGCAGCCAAGAACCGGGACTAGCGTACAATGAGCAGTTCTTC.

At least ten counts were recorded for this clonotype. This chain uses TRBV20-1 with TRBJ2-5; 16 bases map to TRBD2. Germline V gene data show CDR1 as DFQATT and CDR2 as SNEGSKA (reference sequence). The V gene end was trimmed by 1 base and the J gene end by 5 bases; junction bases not matched to a gene: 7. The CDR3 runs 17 residues. The CDR3, as DNA: TGCAGTGCTAGAGGGGGACTAGCGGGAGGGCTTTGGGAGACCCAGTACTTC. Residues: CSARGGLAGGLWETQYF.

This clonotype was observed at least ten times. This chain uses TRBV6-9 with TRBJ2-3; 8 nucleotides line up with TRBD2. Germline assignment: CDR1 MNHGY and CDR2 SVAAGI. The CDR3 totals 18 residues. V was clipped by 3 bases and J by 6 bases; unmatched bases: 17. The CDR3 nucleotides read TGTGCCAGCAGTTACAAAAGAGTCGGGAGGGAGTGGTCGGATACGCAGTATTTT. Translating gives CASSYKRVGREWSDTQYF.

As regards this clonotype: A much larger clone is a single base away; this may be a read error. The rearrangement joins TRBV7-9 to TRBJ2-1; 13 nucleotides align to TRBD2. J was trimmed by 16 bases and V by 5 bases; bases with no gene match: 5. The CDR3 has 12 amino acids. Looked up from germline, CDR1 is SEHNR and CDR2 is FQNEAQ (reference sequence). CDR3 nucleotide sequence: TGTGCCAGCAGCCCTACTAGCGGGAGGGTCTTCTTC. Translating it yields CASSPTSGRVFF.

In its sample, this clonotype was seen many times. V gene TRBV24-1 combines with J gene TRBJ1-1, with a weak D call TRBD1 (5 bases). CDR1 and CDR2 from the germline V gene are KGHDR and SFDVKD. Trimming took 8 bases from V and 2 from J, leaving 17 bases between them. This CDR3 region has 15 residues. CDR3: CATKVRGTGNTEAFF. DNA of the CDR3: TGTGCCACCAAGGTACGCGGTACAGGCAACACTGAAGCTTTCTTT.

Ten or more counts support this clonotype. The chain is built from TRBV15 and TRBJ2-3; 13 bases match TRBD2. Germline lookup yields CDR1 LNHNV and CDR2 YYDKDF (reference sequence). The ends lost 4 bases at V and 0 bases at J; junction bases unmatched: 1. There are 16 residues in the CDR3. The CDR3 DNA is TGTGCCACCAGCAAACTAGCGGGAGGGAGCACAGATACGCAGTATTTT. Translated: CATSKLAGGSTDTQYF.

This clonotype has only a few counts. The J gene is TRBJ2-7, the V gene TRBV6-2 or TRBV6-3, with D tentatively TRBD1 or TRBD2 (5 bases each). The CDR3 covers 15 residues. V was shortened by 8 bases and J by 0 bases, with 17 bases between the two germline ends. Germline CDR1 MNHEY, CDR2 SVGEGT. The CDR3 region has the DNA TGTGCCAGCGCCTCAAAGAGGGGCAGCTCCTACGAGCAGTACTTC. Translated: CASASKRGSSYEQYF.

The rearrangement links TRBV19 to TRBJ2-7, with 9 bases aligning to TRBD1. V lost 7 bases to trimming and J lost 5 bases; unmatched junction nucleotides: 9. The CDR3 is made up of 14 amino acids. Per germline, CDR1 LNHDA and CDR2 SQIVND (reference sequence). The CDR3 DNA sequence: TGTGCCAGTAAAAATATACAGGGGGCAAACGAGCAGTACTTC. This translates into CASKNIQGANEQYF.

As to this clonotype: One base separates it from a far larger clone, so it is likely a read error. The gene calls are TRBV7-9 and TRBJ2-1; 9 positions agree with TRBD1. Germline CDR1 is SEHNR and CDR2 is FQNEAQ (reference sequence). The CDR3 covers 15 residues. CDR3 bases: TGTGCCAGCAGTACCCGGGACAGGGTCTACGATGAGCAGTTCTTC. Protein product: CASSTRDRVYDEQFF. The entire variable domain, with the rest obtained from reference TRBV7-9 and TRBJ2-1, is as follows: DTGVSQNPRHKITKRGQNVTFRCDPISEHNRLYWYRQTLGQGPEFLTYFQNEAQLEKSRLLSDRFSAERPKGSFSTLEIQRTEQGDSAMYLCASSTRDRVYDEQFFGPGTRLTVL.